The subject of this entry is one T cell receptor (beta chain). Its matching antigen is unknown. The entry originates in a study of cytomegalovirus exposure and HLA in healthy donors. Study in general: The approximately 110 validation repertoires used the same platform as the roughly 670 first-cohort repertoires, a later analysis reported.

General observations from the study: The authors confirmed in vitro that a few CMV-associated chains were specific for CMV antigens.

After removal of 4 bases from V and 1 base from J, the junction contained 6 bases not matched to a gene. Germline V CDR1 and CDR2: SGHRS, YFSETQ. The CDR3 covers 17 residues. Assay used: immunoSEQ multiplex PCR; TCRdb lists only in-frame clones, some missing. The table includes 150,000 or so clones, around nine tenths detected once. This TCR came from a man younger than 35 in good health and CMV-seropositive. V is TRBV5-1 and J is TRBJ2-3; 13 bases match TRBD2. The sample was PBMCs. The CDR3 here is CASSPGLAGTRTDTQYF. The CDR3 coding sequence is TGCGCCAGCAGCCCGGGACTAGCGGGAACCCGCACAGATACGCAGTATTTT.